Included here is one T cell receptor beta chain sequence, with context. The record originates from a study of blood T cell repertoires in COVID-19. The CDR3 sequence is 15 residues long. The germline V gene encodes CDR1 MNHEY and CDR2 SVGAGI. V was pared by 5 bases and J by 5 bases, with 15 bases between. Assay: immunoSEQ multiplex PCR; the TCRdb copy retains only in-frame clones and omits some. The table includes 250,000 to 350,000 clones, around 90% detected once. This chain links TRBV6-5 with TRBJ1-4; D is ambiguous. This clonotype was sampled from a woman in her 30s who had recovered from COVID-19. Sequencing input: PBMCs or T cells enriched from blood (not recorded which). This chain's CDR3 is CASSLRGTLNEKLFF. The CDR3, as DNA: TGTGCCAGCAGTCTACGAGGTACGCTCAATGAAAAACTGTTTTTT.